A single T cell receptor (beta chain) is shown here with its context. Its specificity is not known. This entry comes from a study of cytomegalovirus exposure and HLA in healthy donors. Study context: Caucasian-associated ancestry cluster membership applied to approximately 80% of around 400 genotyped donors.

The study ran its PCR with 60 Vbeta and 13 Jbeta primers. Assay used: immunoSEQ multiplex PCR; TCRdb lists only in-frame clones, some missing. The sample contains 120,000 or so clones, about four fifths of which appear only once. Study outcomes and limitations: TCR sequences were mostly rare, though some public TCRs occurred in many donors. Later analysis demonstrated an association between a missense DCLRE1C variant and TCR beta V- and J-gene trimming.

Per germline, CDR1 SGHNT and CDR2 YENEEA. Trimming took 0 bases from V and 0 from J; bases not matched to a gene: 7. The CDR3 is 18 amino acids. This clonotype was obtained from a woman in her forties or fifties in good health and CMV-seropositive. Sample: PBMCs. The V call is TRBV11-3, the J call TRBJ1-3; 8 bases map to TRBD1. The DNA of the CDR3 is TGTGCCAGCAGCTTAGATCGGACAGGGCCTTTCTCTGGAAACACCATATATTTT. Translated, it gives CASSLDRTGPFSGNTIYF.